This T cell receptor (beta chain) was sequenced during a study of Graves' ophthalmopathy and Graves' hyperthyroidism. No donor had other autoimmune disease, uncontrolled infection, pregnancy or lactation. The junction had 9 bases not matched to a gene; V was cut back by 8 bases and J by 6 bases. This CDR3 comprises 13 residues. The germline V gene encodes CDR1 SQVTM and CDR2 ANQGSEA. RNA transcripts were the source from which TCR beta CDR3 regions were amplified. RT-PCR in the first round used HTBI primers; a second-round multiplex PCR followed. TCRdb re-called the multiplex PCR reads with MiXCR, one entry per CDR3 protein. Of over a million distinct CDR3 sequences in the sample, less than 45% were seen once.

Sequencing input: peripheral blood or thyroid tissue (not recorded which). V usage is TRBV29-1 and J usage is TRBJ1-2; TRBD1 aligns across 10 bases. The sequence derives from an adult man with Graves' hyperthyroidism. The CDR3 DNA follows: TGCAGCAGTCCAGGACAGGGGGAGGATGGCTACACCTTC. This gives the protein CSSPGQGEDGYTF. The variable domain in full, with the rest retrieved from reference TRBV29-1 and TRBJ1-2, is SAVISQKPSRDICQRGTSLTIQCQVDSQVTMMFWYRQQPGQSLTLIATANQGSEATYESGFVIDKFPISRPNLTFSTLTVSNMSPEDSSIYLCSSPGQGEDGYTFGSGTRLTVV.